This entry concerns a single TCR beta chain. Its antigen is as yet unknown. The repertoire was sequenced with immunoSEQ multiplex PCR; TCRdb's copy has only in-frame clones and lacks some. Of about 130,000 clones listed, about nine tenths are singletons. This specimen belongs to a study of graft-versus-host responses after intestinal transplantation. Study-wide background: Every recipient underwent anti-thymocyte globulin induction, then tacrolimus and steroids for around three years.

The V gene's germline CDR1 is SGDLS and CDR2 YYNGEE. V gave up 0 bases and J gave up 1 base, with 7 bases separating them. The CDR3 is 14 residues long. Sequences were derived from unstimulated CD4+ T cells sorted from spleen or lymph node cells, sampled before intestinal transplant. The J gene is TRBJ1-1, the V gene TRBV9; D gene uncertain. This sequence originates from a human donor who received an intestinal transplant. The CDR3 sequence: CASSVVAENTEAFF. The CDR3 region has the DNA TGTGCCAGCAGCGTAGTGGCAGAGAACACTGAAGCTTTCTTT.